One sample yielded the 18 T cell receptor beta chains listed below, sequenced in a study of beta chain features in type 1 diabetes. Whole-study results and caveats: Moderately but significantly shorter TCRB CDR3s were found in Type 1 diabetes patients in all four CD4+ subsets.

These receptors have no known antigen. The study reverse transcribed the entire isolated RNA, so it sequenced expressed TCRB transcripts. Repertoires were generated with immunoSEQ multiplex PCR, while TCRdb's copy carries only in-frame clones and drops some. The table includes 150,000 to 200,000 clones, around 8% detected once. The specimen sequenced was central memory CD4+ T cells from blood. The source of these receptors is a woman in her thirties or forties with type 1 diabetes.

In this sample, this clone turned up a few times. The chain's CDR3 is CASSPRLANEQFF. Here the CDR3 DNA reads TGTGCCAGCAGTCCGAGACTAGCCAATGAGCAGTTCTTC. The rearrangement links TRBV28 to TRBJ2-1; 7 nucleotides match TRBD2. Unmatched junction bases numbered 4, after V lost 5 bases and J lost 6 bases. CDR1 is MDHEN and CDR2 is SYDVKM in the germline V gene. The CDR3 has 13 residues.

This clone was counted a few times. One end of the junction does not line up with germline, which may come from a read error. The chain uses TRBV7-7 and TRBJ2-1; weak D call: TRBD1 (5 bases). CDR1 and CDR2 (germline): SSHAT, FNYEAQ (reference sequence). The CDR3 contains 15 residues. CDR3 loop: CASSLGWGPANEQFF. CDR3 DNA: TGTGCTAGCAGCTTAGGGTGGGGCCCGGCGAATGAGCAGTTCTTC.

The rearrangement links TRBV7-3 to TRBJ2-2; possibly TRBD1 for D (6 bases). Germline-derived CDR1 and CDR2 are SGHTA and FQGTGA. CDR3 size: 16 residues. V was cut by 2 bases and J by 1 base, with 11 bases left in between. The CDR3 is CASSLSGQLNTGELFF. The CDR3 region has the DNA TGTGCCAGCAGCTTATCCGGACAGCTGAACACCGGGGAGCTGTTTTTT.

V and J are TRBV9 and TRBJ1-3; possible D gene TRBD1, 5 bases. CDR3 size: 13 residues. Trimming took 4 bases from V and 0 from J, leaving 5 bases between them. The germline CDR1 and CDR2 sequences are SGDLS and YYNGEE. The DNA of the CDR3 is TGTGCCAGCAGCACAGGCTCTGGAAACACCATATATTTT. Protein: CASSTGSGNTIYF.

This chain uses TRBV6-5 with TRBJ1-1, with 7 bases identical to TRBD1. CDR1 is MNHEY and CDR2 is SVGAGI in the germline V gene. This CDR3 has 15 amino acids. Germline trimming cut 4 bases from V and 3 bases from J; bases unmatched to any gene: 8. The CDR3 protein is CASSFPGTAHTEAFF. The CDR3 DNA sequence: TGTGCCAGCAGTTTCCCCGGGACAGCGCACACTGAAGCTTTCTTT.

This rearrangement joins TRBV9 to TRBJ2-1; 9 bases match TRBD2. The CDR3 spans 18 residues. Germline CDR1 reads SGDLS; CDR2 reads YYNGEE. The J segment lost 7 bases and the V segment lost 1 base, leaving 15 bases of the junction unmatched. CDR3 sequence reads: CASSVSGGLAGGWNEQFF. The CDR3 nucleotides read TGTGCCAGCAGCGTAAGCGGGGGACTAGCTGGGGGATGGAATGAGCAGTTCTTC.

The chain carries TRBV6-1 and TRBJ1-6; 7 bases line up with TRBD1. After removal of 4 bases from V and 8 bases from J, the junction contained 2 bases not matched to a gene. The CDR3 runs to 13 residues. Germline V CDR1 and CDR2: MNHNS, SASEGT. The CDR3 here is CASSGDRDSPLHF. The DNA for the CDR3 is TGTGCCAGCAGTGGAGACAGGGATTCACCCCTCCACTTT.

CDR3 sequence: CASSVVTGELFF. The CDR3 DNA reads TGTGCCAGCAGCGTAGTAACCGGGGAGCTGTTTTTT. V usage is TRBV9 and J usage is TRBJ2-2, with D unclear. Germline CDR1 reads SGDLS; CDR2 reads YYNGEE. V gave up 0 bases and J gave up 5 bases, with 2 bases separating them. The CDR3 is made up of 12 amino acids.

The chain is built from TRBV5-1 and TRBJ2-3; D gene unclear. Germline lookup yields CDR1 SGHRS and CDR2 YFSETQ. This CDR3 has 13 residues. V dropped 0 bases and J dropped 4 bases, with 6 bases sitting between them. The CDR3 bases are TGCGCCAGCAGCTTGGGTCTTTCAGATACGCAGTATTTT. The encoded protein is CASSLGLSDTQYF.

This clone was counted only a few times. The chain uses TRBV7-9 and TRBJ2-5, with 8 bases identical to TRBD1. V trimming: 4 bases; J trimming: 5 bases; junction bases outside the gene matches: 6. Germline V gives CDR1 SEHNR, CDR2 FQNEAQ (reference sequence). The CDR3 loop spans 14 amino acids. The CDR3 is CASSSTGARETQYF. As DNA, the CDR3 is TGTGCCAGCAGCTCGACAGGGGCCCGGGAGACCCAGTACTTC. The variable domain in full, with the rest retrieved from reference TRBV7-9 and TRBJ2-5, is DTGVSQNPRHKITKRGQNVTFRCDPISEHNRLYWYRQTLGQGPEFLTYFQNEAQLEKSRLLSDRFSAERPKGSFSTLEIQRTEQGDSAMYLCASSSTGARETQYFGPGTRLLVL.

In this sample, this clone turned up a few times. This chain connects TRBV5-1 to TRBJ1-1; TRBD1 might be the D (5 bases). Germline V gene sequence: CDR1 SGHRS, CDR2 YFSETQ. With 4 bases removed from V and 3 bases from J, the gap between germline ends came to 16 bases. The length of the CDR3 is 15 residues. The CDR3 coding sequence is TGCGCCAGCAGCGAGTCGGGCCGGGGGGACACTGAAGCTTTCTTT. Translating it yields CASSESGRGDTEAFF.

The CDR3 DNA sequence: TGTGCCATCAGTTCACTCCGGGGCAATCAGCCCCAGCATTTT. It is translated as CAISSLRGNQPQHF. V gene TRBV10-3 combines with J gene TRBJ1-5; no reliable D call. V was shortened by 5 bases and J by 2 bases, with 10 bases between the two germline ends. Germline values: CDR1 ENHRY, CDR2 SYGVKD. The CDR3 is 14 amino acids.

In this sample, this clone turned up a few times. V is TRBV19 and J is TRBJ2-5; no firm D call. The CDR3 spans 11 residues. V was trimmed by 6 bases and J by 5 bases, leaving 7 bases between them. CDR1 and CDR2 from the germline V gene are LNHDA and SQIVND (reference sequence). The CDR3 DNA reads TGTGCCAGTAGGCGCGAGGAGACCCAGTACTTC. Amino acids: CASRREETQYF. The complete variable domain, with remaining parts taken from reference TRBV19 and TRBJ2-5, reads DGGITQSPKYLFRKEGQNVTLSCEQNLNHDAMYWYRQDPGQGLRLIYYSQIVNDFQKGDIAEGYSVSREKKESFPLTVTSAQKNPTAFYLCASRREETQYFGPGTRLLVL.

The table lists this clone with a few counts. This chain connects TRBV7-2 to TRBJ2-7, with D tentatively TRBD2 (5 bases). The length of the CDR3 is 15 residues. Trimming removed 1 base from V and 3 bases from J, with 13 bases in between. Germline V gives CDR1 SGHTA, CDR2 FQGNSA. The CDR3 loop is CASSLVGMGSYEQYF. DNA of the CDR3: TGTGCCAGCAGCTTAGTGGGCATGGGGAGCTACGAGCAGTACTTC.

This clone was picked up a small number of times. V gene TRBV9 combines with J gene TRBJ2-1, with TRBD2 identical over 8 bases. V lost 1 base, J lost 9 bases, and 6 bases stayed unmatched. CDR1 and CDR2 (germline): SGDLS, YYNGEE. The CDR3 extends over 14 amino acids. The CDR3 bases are TGTGCCAGCAGCGTACGGGGGGGAGACGGTGAGCAGTTCTTC. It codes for CASSVRGGDGEQFF.

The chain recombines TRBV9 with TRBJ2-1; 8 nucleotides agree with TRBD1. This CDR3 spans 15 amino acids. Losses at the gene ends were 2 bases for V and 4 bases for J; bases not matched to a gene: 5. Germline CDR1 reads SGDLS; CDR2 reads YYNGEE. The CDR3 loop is CASSVGTGGYNEQFF. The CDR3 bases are TGTGCCAGCAGCGTGGGGACAGGAGGTTACAATGAGCAGTTCTTC.

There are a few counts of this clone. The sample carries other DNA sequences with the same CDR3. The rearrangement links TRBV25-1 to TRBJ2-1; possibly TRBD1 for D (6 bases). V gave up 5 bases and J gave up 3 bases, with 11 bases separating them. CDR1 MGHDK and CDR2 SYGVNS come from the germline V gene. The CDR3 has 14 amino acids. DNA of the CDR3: TGTGCCAGCAGTAGGGACACTAGCTACAATGAGCAGTTCTTC. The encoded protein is CASSRDTSYNEQFF.

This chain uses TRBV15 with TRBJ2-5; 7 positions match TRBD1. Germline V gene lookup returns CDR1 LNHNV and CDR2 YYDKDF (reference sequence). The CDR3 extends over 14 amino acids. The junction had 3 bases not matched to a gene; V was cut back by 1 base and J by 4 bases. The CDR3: CATSRVPGGETQYF. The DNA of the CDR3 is TGTGCCACCAGCAGAGTGCCAGGGGGAGAGACCCAGTACTTC.